This T cell receptor beta chain was found in a study of regulatory T cells in long-lasting Graves disease. The time point denotes: newly diagnosed GD, antithyroid drugs for less than 3 months. Preparation of the TCR library used RNA extracted from PBMCs. Tubes containing EDTA received about 10 milliliters of drawn peripheral blood. Study findings and constraints: Under persistent disease, TRBV28, TRBJ1-2 and TRBJ2-5 were used preferentially.

The germline gives CDR1 MNHEY, CDR2 SVGEGT. Losses at the gene ends were 6 bases for V and 4 bases for J; bases not matched to a gene: 9. The CDR3 extends over 15 amino acids. This clonotype was seen more than once but under ten times. The target antigen is unknown. Building of the TCR beta libraries involved iRepertoire HTBI primers and Arm-PCR of CDR3 regions. TCRdb used MiXCR to reprocess the multiplex PCR reads, holding one entry per CDR3 protein. The table includes roughly 430,000 distinct CDR3 sequences, roughly 15% detected once. The same sample was also used in a study of T cells in Graves' hyperthyroidism and ophthalmopathy.

This receptor was obtained from a woman aged 25 to 45 with Graves disease. Specimen: peripheral blood mononuclear cells (PBMCs), collected at new diagnosis, from a patient treated with antithyroid drugs. This chain joins TRBV6-2 or TRBV6-3 and TRBJ2-3, with TRBD2 identical over 8 bases. The CDR3 sequence is CASRPSGRPSDTQYF. CDR3 in DNA: TGTGCCAGCAGACCGAGCGGGAGACCCTCAGATACGCAGTATTTT.